This T cell receptor beta chain was sequenced in a study of Graves' ophthalmopathy and Graves' hyperthyroidism. This clonotype has just a few counts. Antigen: not known. Study results and limitations: Thyroid clonotypes that were expanded above 0.001 frequency mostly also appeared in blood. Discrimination between ophthalmopathy and stable hyperthyroidism by a 13-signature model showed 87.88% sensitivity and 70% to 82% specificity. The model predicted progression of ophthalmopathy with a sensitivity of roughly 66%, and its specificity was about 76%.

The TCR beta CDR3 regions underwent amplification from RNA transcripts. RT-PCR was first run with HTBI primers, then multiplex PCR in a second round. TCRdb re-called the multiplex PCR reads through MiXCR, storing one row per CDR3 protein. The sample lists around 1,200,000 distinct CDR3 sequences; approximately 35% were seen once. The CDR3 is 16 residues long. Germline loops: CDR1 SGHTA, CDR2 FQGNSA. The V end lost 4 bases, the J end lost 0 bases, and 10 bases lay between the germline ends. The specimen sequenced was peripheral blood or thyroid tissue (not recorded which). The rearrangement joins TRBV7-2 to TRBJ2-6, with D tentatively TRBD1 (5 bases). The TCR originated in an adult man with Graves' hyperthyroidism. The CDR3 loop reads CASSSIQDSGANVLTF. Here the CDR3 DNA reads TGTGCCAGCAGCTCAATACAGGACTCTGGGGCCAACGTCCTGACTTTC.